These 26 T cell receptor beta chains were sequenced from one sample in a study of T cell responses to AZD1222 COVID-19 vaccine. Using immunoSEQ multiplex PCR, the repertoire was profiled, and TCRdb retains in-frame clones only, with some absent. The table lists approximately 130,000 clones, about 88% of them singletons. Specimen: peripheral blood, collected 28 days after the second AZD1222 dose. The receptors were sampled from an adult who received the AZD1222 COVID-19 vaccine.

The chain links TRBV6-5 to TRBJ2-5; either TRBD1 or TRBD2 may fit D (5 bases each). This CDR3 spans 13 amino acids. The V and J ends lost 2 bases and 5 bases respectively, with 9 bases between them. Looked up from germline, CDR1 is MNHEY and CDR2 is SVGAGI. This chain's CDR3 is CASSYPGSETQYF. The CDR3 DNA is TGTGCCAGCAGTTACCCAGGGAGTGAGACCCAGTACTTC.

The rearrangement uses TRBV7-2 and TRBJ2-1; tentative D call: TRBD2 (5 bases). This CDR3 has 15 residues. Trimming stripped 0 bases from V and 9 bases from J, with 15 bases between. Germline CDR1 reads SGHTA; CDR2 reads FQGNSA. In DNA form, the CDR3 reads TGTGCCAGCAGCTTAGCGAGCGGCCGGGCGGGTGAGCAGTTCTTC. Translating it yields CASSLASGRAGEQFF.

This chain connects TRBV20-1 to TRBJ1-2, with D possibly being TRBD1 (6 bases). Trimming stripped 5 bases from V and 4 bases from J, with 8 bases between. The CDR3 length is 11 residues. Per the germline V gene, CDR1 is DFQATT and CDR2 is SNEGSKA (reference sequence). The chain's CDR3 is CSAAQGYGYTF. The CDR3 DNA reads as TGCAGTGCTGCACAGGGCTATGGCTACACCTTC.

The V and J genes are TRBV7-6 and TRBJ2-3, with 12 bases aligning to TRBD2. The junction had 17 bases not matched to a gene; V was cut back by 6 bases and J by 4 bases. The CDR3 contains 19 residues. Germline CDR1 SGHVS, CDR2 FNYEAQ. The CDR3 DNA is TGTGCCAGCAGGGCAGGGATTAGGCTAGCGGGGGGGCGCGCAGATACGCAGTATTTT. This codes for CASRAGIRLAGGRADTQYF.

The rearrangement links TRBV18 to TRBJ1-2; D gene unclear. Germline V CDR1 and CDR2: KGHSH, LQKENI. The CDR3 runs 15 residues. V gave up 0 bases and J gave up 8 bases, with 16 bases separating them. Here the CDR3 DNA reads TGTGCCAGCTCACCACCGGGCCTCGCTCTTCGGGGCTACACCTTC. Translating it yields CASSPPGLALRGYTF.

The rearrangement uses TRBV19 and TRBJ1-1; maybe TRBD1 (6 bases). CDR1 and CDR2 (germline): LNHDA, SQIVND (reference sequence). The CDR3 has 16 amino acids. Trimming shortened V by 3 bases and J by 1 base, and 15 bases separated the two germline ends. The CDR3 spells CASSIWMGGQNTEAFF. DNA of the CDR3: TGTGCCAGTAGTATTTGGATGGGGGGACAGAACACTGAAGCTTTCTTT.

V is TRBV30 and J is TRBJ1-5, with D tentatively TRBD1 (5 bases). The CDR3 covers 15 residues. CDR1 and CDR2 (germline): GTSNPN, SVGIG (reference sequence). V was clipped by 2 bases and J by 2 bases, with 13 bases between them. The CDR3 DNA follows: TGTGCCTGGAGTCAAGGGCAGGGCCGCAATCAGCCCCAGCATTTT. It translates to CAWSQGQGRNQPQHF.

The rearrangement joins TRBV19 to TRBJ1-4, with D possibly TRBD1 on 5 matching bases. CDR1 LNHDA and CDR2 SQIVND come from the germline V gene (reference sequence). Trimming cost V 7 bases and J 0 bases, with 9 bases left between them. CDR3 size: 14 residues. Here the CDR3 reads CASKQGATNEKLFF. The CDR3 bases are TGTGCCAGTAAACAAGGGGCAACTAATGAAAAACTGTTTTTT.

This clone was counted between two and nine times. This chain uses TRBV4-3 with TRBJ2-7, with TRBD1 matching 8 bases. The CDR3 is 16 residues long. J was trimmed by 3 bases and V by 0 bases; bases with no gene match: 7. CDR1 and CDR2 from the germline V gene are LGHNA and YSLEER. CDR3 coding DNA: TGCGCCAGCAGCCAAGATTGGGCAGGGGGCCGCTACGAGCAGTACTTC. Protein: CASSQDWAGGRYEQYF.

This chain links TRBV7-9 with TRBJ1-1; 10 nucleotides agree with TRBD1. The CDR3 sequence is 16 residues long. The trim removed 3 bases at V and 1 base at J, leaving 5 bases unmatched. Germline-derived CDR1 and CDR2 are SEHNR and FQNEAQ (reference sequence). The CDR3, as DNA: TGTGCCAGCAGCTTGGGGGGACAGGGGAGGAACACTGAAGCTTTCTTT. This codes for CASSLGGQGRNTEAFF.

The V and J genes are TRBV6-1 and TRBJ2-5; 10 bases match TRBD2. V shed 2 bases, J shed 5 bases, and the junction held 2 bases outside the gene matches. Germline V CDR1 and CDR2: MNHNS, SASEGT. This CDR3 is 14 amino acids long. CDR3 sequence (DNA): TGTGCCAGCAGTGAACTGGGACTAGCGGAGACCCAGTACTTC. It is translated as CASSELGLAETQYF.

The genes are TRBV27 and TRBJ1-5, with D perhaps matching TRBD1 (5 bases). This CDR3 spans 14 amino acids. V gave up 5 bases and J gave up 4 bases, with 12 bases separating them. The germline V gene has CDR1 MNHEY and CDR2 SMNVEV (reference sequence). This CDR3 is CASSPGTENQPQHF. The CDR3 nucleotides are TGTGCCAGCAGTCCCGGGACCGAAAATCAGCCCCAGCATTTT.

On this clone: Other DNA sequences of this sample code for an identical CDR3. The chain carries TRBV11-2 and TRBJ2-5, with D perhaps TRBD2 (6 bases). This CDR3 region has 13 residues. Trimming removed 1 base at V and 3 bases at J, with 6 bases between. Looked up from germline, CDR1 is SGHAT and CDR2 is FQNNGV. Here the CDR3 DNA reads TGTGCCAGCAGCTTAGGACTAGAAGAGACCCAGTACTTC. This codes for CASSLGLEETQYF.

CDR3 residues: CASTGTEVTYEQYF. The CDR3 DNA reads as TGTGCCAGCACCGGGACTGAGGTTACCTACGAGCAGTACTTC. The chain carries TRBV7-8 and TRBJ2-7; D might be TRBD2 (6 bases). Germline V lookup: CDR1 SGHVS, CDR2 FQNEAQ. This CDR3 region has 14 residues. V shed 7 bases and J shed 2 bases, with 15 bases lying between them. Looking up the rest from reference TRBV7-8 and TRBJ2-7 gives the full variable domain: GAGVSQSPRYKVAKRGQDVALRCDPISGHVSLFWYQQALGQGPEFLTYFQNEAQLDKSGLPSDRFFAERPEGSVSTLKIQRTQQEDSAVYLCASTGTEVTYEQYFGPGTRLTVT.

V and J are TRBV27 and TRBJ2-7, with D maybe TRBD1 (5 bases). V was trimmed by 1 base and J by 2 bases, leaving 9 bases between them. There are 14 residues in the CDR3. CDR1 is MNHEY and CDR2 is SMNVEV in the germline V gene (reference sequence). CDR3 nucleotide sequence: TGTGCCAGCAGTTTATGGGGCGGCGCCTACGAGCAGTACTTC. This translates into CASSLWGGAYEQYF.

CDR3 DNA sequence: TGTGCCGGCGGACAGGGGGATCGGCAGTACTTC. This encodes CAGGQGDRQYF. The chain uses TRBV30 and TRBJ2-7; the match to TRBD1 covers 10 bases. The CDR3 length is 11 residues. The germline CDR1 and CDR2 sequences are GTSNPN and SVGIG (reference sequence). V trimming: 8 bases; J trimming: 9 bases; junction bases outside the gene matches: 7.

The chain carries TRBV5-6 and TRBJ2-3; possibly TRBD2 for D (6 bases). The CDR3 sequence is 16 residues long. V lost 0 bases to trimming and J lost 4 bases, with 15 bases between them. Germline lookup yields CDR1 SGHDT and CDR2 YYEEEE. This CDR3 is CASSLGPGGGADTQYF. The DNA of the CDR3 is TGTGCCAGCAGCTTGGGGCCAGGTGGAGGGGCAGATACGCAGTATTTT.

This chain connects TRBV2 to TRBJ2-1; TRBD1 matches 11 bases. Per germline, CDR1 SNHLY and CDR2 FYNNEI. CDR3 length: 14 amino acids. J was trimmed by 6 bases and V by 9 bases; bases with no gene match: 7. CDR3 in amino acids: CASTGTGGPNEQFF. CDR3 nucleotides: TGTGCCAGTACGGGGACAGGGGGGCCCAATGAGCAGTTCTTC.

The sample holds a few counts of this clone. The chain carries TRBV2 and TRBJ1-5, with 9 bases aligning to TRBD1. Unmatched junction bases numbered 8, after V lost 4 bases and J lost 4 bases. In germline, CDR1 is SNHLY, CDR2 FYNNEI. This CDR3 has 16 amino acids. In DNA, the CDR3 is TGTGCCAGCAGTGTGGATAGGGACAGGGTGAATCAGCCCCAGCATTTT. Its protein is CASSVDRDRVNQPQHF.

This chain links TRBV27 with TRBJ2-5, with D possibly matching TRBD2 (6 bases). Germline assignment: CDR1 MNHEY and CDR2 SMNVEV (reference sequence). The V end lost 5 bases, the J end lost 1 base, and 14 bases lay between the germline ends. This CDR3 comprises 15 residues. The CDR3 nucleotides read TGTGCCAGCAGTCGAACCTGGGGGGTCCAAGAGACCCAGTACTTC. The encoded protein is CASSRTWGVQETQYF.

CDR3 coding DNA: TGTGCCAGCAGCCCCACAGGGGGCGAGAGCTATGGCTACACCTTC. Translated, it gives CASSPTGGESYGYTF. The chain has TRBV7-8 and TRBJ1-2; 9 bases match TRBD1. Unmatched junction bases numbered 8, after V lost 5 bases and J lost 4 bases. Looked up from germline, CDR1 is SGHVS and CDR2 is FQNEAQ. This CDR3 is 15 amino acids long.

The gene calls are TRBV7-9 and TRBJ2-7, with TRBD2 identical over 8 bases. Looked up from germline, CDR1 is SEHNR and CDR2 is FQNEAQ (reference sequence). Trimming removed 5 bases from V and 3 bases from J; junction bases left unmatched: 12. This CDR3 has 16 residues. The CDR3 DNA sequence: TGTGCCAGCAGCATACCACTAGCGGAGGGGGTCTACGAGCAGTACTTC. Translating gives CASSIPLAEGVYEQYF.

The chain joins TRBV6-1 to TRBJ1-2, with D unclear. Germline lookup yields CDR1 MNHNS and CDR2 SASEGT. Trimming pared 0 bases from V and 1 base from J, leaving 12 bases between. CDR3 length: 16 residues. CDR3 coding DNA: TGTGCCAGCAGTGAAGCGATGGGGAATAGTAACTATGGCTACACCTTC. Translation gives CASSEAMGNSNYGYTF.

The J gene is TRBJ2-1, the V gene TRBV20-1, with no clear D. The CDR3 length is 11 residues. CDR1 is DFQATT, CDR2 SNEGSKA, per germline (reference sequence). V lost 5 bases and J 5 bases, leaving 7 bases between the germline ends. The DNA for the CDR3 is TGCAGTGCTCCGGACGACAATGAGCAGTTCTTC. Its translation is CSAPDDNEQFF.

This clone has only a few counts. The rearrangement joins TRBV29-1 to TRBJ2-3; D unclear. The CDR3 has 15 amino acids. CDR1 is SQVTM, CDR2 ANQGSEA, per germline. The V end lost 0 bases, the J end lost 1 base, and 11 bases lay between the germline ends. CDR3 residues: CSVEDTPLGTDTQYF. The CDR3, as DNA: TGCAGCGTTGAAGATACACCTCTGGGCACAGATACGCAGTATTTT.

The gene calls are TRBV27 and TRBJ1-2; D remains ambiguous. V lost 6 bases and J lost 3, with 14 bases in between. CDR1 MNHEY and CDR2 SMNVEV come from the germline V gene (reference sequence). The length of the CDR3 is 14 residues. CDR3 loop: CASSPFESHYGYTF. The CDR3 DNA reads TGTGCCAGCAGCCCGTTTGAGTCGCACTATGGCTACACCTTC.